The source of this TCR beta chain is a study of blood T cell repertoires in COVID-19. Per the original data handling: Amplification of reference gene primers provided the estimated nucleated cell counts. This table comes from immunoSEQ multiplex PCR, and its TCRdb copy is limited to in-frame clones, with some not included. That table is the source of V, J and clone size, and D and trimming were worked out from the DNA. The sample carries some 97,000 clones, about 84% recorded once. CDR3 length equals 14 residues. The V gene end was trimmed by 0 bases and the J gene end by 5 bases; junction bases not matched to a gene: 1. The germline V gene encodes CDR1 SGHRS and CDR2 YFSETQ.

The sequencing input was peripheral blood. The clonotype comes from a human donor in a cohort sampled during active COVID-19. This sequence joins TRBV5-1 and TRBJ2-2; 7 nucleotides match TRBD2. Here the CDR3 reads CASSLGLATGELFF. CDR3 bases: TGCGCCAGCAGCTTGGGACTAGCAACCGGGGAGCTGTTTTTT. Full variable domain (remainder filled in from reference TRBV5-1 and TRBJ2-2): KAGVTQTPRYLIKTRGQQVTLSCSPISGHRSVSWYQQTPGQGLQFLFEYFSETQRNKGNFPGRFSGRQFSNSRSEMNVSTLELGDSALYLCASSLGLATGELFFGEGSRLTVL.